This passage covers 11 T cell receptor beta chains from one sample sequenced in a study of vaccination and CD4 T cells after COVID-19. The antigens for these receptors are not known. Treatment specified: roughly ten-day PBMC culture with coronavirus spike peptide pools or control peptides (ViraFEST assay). It was before the COVID-19 pandemic (2011-2018) that the unexposed donor's CD4+ T cells were collected. An Oncomine TCR Beta short-read assay was used to sequence the DNA from cultured CD4+ T cells. TCRdb analysed the PCR reads with MiXCR anew, one entry per CDR3 protein. Of more than 6,500 distinct CDR3 sequences in the sample, approximately 42% were seen once. Sequenced sample: CD4+ T cells from blood, cultured in vitro. These receptors all stem from a human donor in good health.

This clonotype was seen a few times. This sequence joins TRBV27 and TRBJ1-6; a weak D match, TRBD1 (6 bases). Germline assignment: CDR1 MNHEY and CDR2 SMNVEV (reference sequence). Trimming pared 3 bases from V and 12 bases from J, leaving 12 bases between. This CDR3 contains 13 residues. CDR3 amino acids: CASSFEGVGPLHF. The CDR3 DNA is TGTGCCAGCAGTTTTGAGGGGGTAGGACCCCTCCACTTT.

This clonotype was found a few times. The rearrangement links TRBV7-9 to TRBJ2-5; possibly TRBD2 for D (5 bases). Trimming took off 5 bases at V and 2 bases at J, with 18 bases between the two ends. CDR1 SEHNR and CDR2 FQNEAQ come from the germline V gene (reference sequence). CDR3 length: 16 amino acids. The CDR3 region is CASSTAGSWGQETQYF. CDR3 bases: TGTGCCAGCAGCACGGCGGGTAGTTGGGGTCAAGAGACCCAGTACTTC.

CDR3 sequence reads: CASDPFGLSSRGDGRNHNQPQHF. Here the CDR3 DNA reads TGTGCCAGCGACCCGTTTGGACTGTCGAGTCGGGGGGACGGTCGGAACCACAATCAGCCCCAGCATTTT. The J gene is TRBJ1-5, the V gene TRBV6-8; a possible D gene is TRBD1 (5 bases). V lost 8 bases and J lost 3, with 41 bases in between. Germline CDR1 MNHGY, CDR2 SAAAGT. The CDR3 sequence is 23 residues long.

The chain joins TRBV10-3 to TRBJ1-5; unclear D gene. The ends were cut back, 10 bases at V and 5 bases at J, with 15 bases in the middle. CDR1 is ENHRY and CDR2 is SYGVKD in the germline V gene. This CDR3 has 13 residues. In nucleotides, the CDR3 is TGTGCCACCACCGGGATGCAGGATCAGCCCCAGCATTTT. Translated: CATTGMQDQPQHF.

The J gene is TRBJ2-3, the V gene TRBV20-1, with a weak D call TRBD2 (6 bases). The V gene lost 3 bases and the J gene lost 0 bases, with 22 bases spanning the gap. The CDR3 has 18 amino acids. CDR1 is DFQATT and CDR2 is SNEGSKA in the germline V gene (reference sequence). The CDR3 loop is CSASGAGSGYLSTDTQYF. CDR3 nucleotide sequence: TGCAGTGCTAGCGGCGCGGGTAGCGGCTACCTTAGCACAGATACGCAGTATTTT.

The V and J genes are TRBV12-3 or TRBV12-4 and TRBJ1-6; D is uncertain. The CDR3 is made up of 14 amino acids. V lost 6 bases and J 9 bases, leaving 15 bases between the germline ends. CDR3 region: CASSPGFQGSPLHF. The CDR3 DNA reads TGTGCCAGCAGCCCAGGATTTCAAGGTTCACCCCTCCACTTT.

CDR3 loop: CASSLAGTYTGELFF. The CDR3 region has the DNA TGTGCCAGCAGCTTAGCCGGGACCTACACCGGGGAGCTGTTTTTT. The chain couples TRBV7-6 to TRBJ2-2; D may match TRBD1 or TRBD2 (5 bases each). Trimming stripped 0 bases from V and 3 bases from J, with 8 bases between. The CDR3 covers 15 residues. CDR1 SGHVS and CDR2 FNYEAQ come from the germline V gene. Filled out from reference TRBV7-6 and TRBJ2-2, the complete variable domain reads GAGVSQSPRYKVTKRGQDVALRCDPISGHVSLYWYRQALGQGPEFLTYFNYEAQQDKSGLPNDRFSAERPEGSISTLTIQRTEQRDSAMYRCASSLAGTYTGELFFGEGSRLTVL.

The chain recombines TRBV6-2 or TRBV6-3 with TRBJ2-1, with a weak D call TRBD2 (6 bases). CDR3 size: 12 residues. Trimming stripped 5 bases from V and 5 bases from J, with 7 bases between. The germline V gene has CDR1 MNHEY and CDR2 SVGEGT. The chain's CDR3 is CASSERDNEQFF. CDR3 in DNA: TGTGCCAGCAGTGAGCGGGACAATGAGCAGTTCTTC.

This CDR3 is CSVNLSGSGYTF. The DNA of the CDR3 is TGCAGCGTCAATCTATCAGGGAGTGGCTACACCTTC. The J gene is TRBJ1-2, the V gene TRBV29-1, with D possibly TRBD1 on 5 matching bases. Germline V lookup: CDR1 SQVTM, CDR2 ANQGSEA. This CDR3 contains 12 residues. Deletions cut 6 bases from V and 7 bases from J, with 15 bases between.

The rearrangement joins TRBV15 to TRBJ2-3, with TRBD2 as a possible D gene (6 bases). Germline CDR1 is LNHNV and CDR2 is YYDKDF (reference sequence). The V end was cut by 1 base, the J end by 6 bases, with 20 bases between. This CDR3 comprises 17 residues. CDR3: CATSRGGLASWADTQYF. The CDR3 DNA reads TGTGCCACCAGCAGAGGAGGGCTAGCGAGTTGGGCCGATACGCAGTATTTT.

This chain uses TRBV7-9 with TRBJ2-1, with unresolved D. V was shortened by 5 bases and J by 5 bases, with 22 bases between the two germline ends. The CDR3 runs to 17 residues. Germline V lookup: CDR1 SEHNR, CDR2 FQNEAQ (reference sequence). CDR3 amino acids: CASSPTGRPHRNNEQFF. CDR3 nucleotide sequence: TGTGCCAGCAGCCCCACGGGCAGGCCCCACCGGAACAATGAGCAGTTCTTC.